This T cell receptor beta chain was captured in a study of CD8+ T cells in alopecia areata. Sequencing used cDNA as its template, made by extracting RNA and reverse transcribing it. This table comes from immunoSEQ multiplex PCR, and its TCRdb copy is limited to in-frame clones, with some not included. The table includes fewer than 110,000 clones, 84% detected once. Stated treatment: oral pan-JAK inhibitor, 5-10 mg twice daily. Germline lookup yields CDR1 SNHLY and CDR2 FYNNEI. The length of the CDR3 is 14 residues. Trimming cost V 5 bases and J 1 base, with 12 bases left between them. The chain has TRBV2 and TRBJ2-7; D is undetermined. The sequencing here drew on CD8+ T cells sorted from blood, taken at week 24, from a patient treated with tofacitinib. The TCR originated in a human donor with alopecia areata. The CDR3 here is CASSYDWGSYEQYF. In nucleotides, the CDR3 is TGTGCCAGCAGTTACGACTGGGGATCCTACGAGCAGTACTTC.